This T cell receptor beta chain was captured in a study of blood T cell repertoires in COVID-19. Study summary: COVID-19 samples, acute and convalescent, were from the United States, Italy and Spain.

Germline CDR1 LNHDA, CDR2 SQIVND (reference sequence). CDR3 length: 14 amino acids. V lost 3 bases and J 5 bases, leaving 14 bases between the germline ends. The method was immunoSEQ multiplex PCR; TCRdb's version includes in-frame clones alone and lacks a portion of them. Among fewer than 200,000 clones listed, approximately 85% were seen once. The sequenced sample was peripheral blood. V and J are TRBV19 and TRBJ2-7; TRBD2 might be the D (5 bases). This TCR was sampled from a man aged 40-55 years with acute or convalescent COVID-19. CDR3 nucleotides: TGTGCCAGTAGTATTCGATCGGGAAAGCACGAGCAGTACTTC. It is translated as CASSIRSGKHEQYF.